The clone carrying this T cell receptor (beta chain) was counted once. Germline CDR1 and CDR2: MGHRA and YSYEKL. The V gene lost 0 bases and the J gene lost 3 bases, with 6 bases spanning the gap. This CDR3 has 14 residues. Participant-reported clinical history was the basis for cohort assignment. TCRdb's copy holds only in-frame clones and misses some; the assay was immunoSEQ multiplex PCR. The sample gives just over 300,000 clones, just over 85% of which show up once; around 4% is in the top ten. This sample is drawn from a study of blood T cell repertoires in COVID-19. Study-level background: Both acute and convalescent COVID-19 samples were obtained from the United States, Italy and Spain. From T cells, B-cell-depleted T cells, or PBMCs came the material, which was cDNA or gDNA.

Sequencing input: PBMCs or T cells enriched from blood (not recorded which). This chain connects TRBV4-1 to TRBJ1-5; D is perhaps TRBD1 (5 bases). The receptor comes from a man aged 25-40 years who had recovered from COVID-19. The CDR3 sequence: CASSQDRDNQPQHF. The DNA of the CDR3 is TGCGCCAGCAGCCAAGACAGGGACAATCAGCCCCAGCATTTT.